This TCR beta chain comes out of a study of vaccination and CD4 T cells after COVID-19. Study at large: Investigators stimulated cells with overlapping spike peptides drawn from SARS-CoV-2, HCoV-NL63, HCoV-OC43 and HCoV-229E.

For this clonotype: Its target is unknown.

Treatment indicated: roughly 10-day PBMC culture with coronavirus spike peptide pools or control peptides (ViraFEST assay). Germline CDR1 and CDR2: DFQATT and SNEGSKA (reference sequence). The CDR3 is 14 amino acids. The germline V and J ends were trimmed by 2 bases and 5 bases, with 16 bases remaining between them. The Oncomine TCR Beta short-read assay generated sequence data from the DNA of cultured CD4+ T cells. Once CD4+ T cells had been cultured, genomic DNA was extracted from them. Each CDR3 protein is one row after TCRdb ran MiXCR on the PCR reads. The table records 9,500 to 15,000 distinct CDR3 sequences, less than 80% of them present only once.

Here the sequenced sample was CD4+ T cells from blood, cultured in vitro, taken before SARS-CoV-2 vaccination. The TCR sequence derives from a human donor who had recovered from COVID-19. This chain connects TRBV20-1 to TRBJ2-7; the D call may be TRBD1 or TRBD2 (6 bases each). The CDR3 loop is CSARRGAPPHEQYF. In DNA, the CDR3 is TGCAGTGCTAGAAGGGGGGCACCCCCCCACGAGCAGTACTTC.